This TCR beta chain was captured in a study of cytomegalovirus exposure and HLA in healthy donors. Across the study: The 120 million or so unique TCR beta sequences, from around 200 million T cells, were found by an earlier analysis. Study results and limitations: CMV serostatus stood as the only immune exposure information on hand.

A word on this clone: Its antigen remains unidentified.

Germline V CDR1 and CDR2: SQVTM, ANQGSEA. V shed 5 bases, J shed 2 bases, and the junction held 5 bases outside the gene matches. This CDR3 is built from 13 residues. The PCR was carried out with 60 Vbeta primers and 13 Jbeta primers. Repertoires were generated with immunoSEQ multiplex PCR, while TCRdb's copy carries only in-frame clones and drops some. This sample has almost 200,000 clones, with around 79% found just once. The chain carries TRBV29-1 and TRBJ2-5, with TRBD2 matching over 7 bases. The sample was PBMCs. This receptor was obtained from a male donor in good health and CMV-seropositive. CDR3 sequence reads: CSVTTAGQETQYF. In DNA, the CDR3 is TGCAGCGTTACCACAGCGGGACAAGAGACCCAGTACTTC.